The present T cell receptor beta chain was sequenced within a study of kidney transplant recipient with SARS-CoV-2 infection (dated by TCRdb to about 2021). The time point label corresponds to: pre-pandemic baseline sample and day 111 after first positive SARS-CoV-2 test. Sequencing used an Illumina MiSeq. Profiling of the peripheral T cell repertoire was carried out for human TCRbeta genes. Under the source paper's analysis protocol: Beta-binomial modelling was used to test for differences in clonotype abundance while accounting for variability over time. Expanded clonotypes were screened against the ImmuneCODE reference database of SARS-CoV-2-associated TCRs and mapped to viral genome regions. Additional repertoire analyses examined TRBV gene usage, CDR3 length, CDR3 amino acid overlap between time points, distributions of clonotype abundance, and Jaccard similarity. Clones were called with MiXCR by TCRdb after fastp trimmed the public reads at Q25, and only in-frame beta chains were retained. All rows with the same CDR3 protein become a single entry with the most common DNA and genes. None of the V and J calls come from the authors' own analysis; TCRdb made them. The sample table records under 250,000 distinct CDR3 sequences; around 26% of these occur just once. In total, the top ten clones hold around 7.8% of the sample.

At least ten counts were recorded for this clonotype. What antigen it recognizes has not been identified. Per-base quality was not reported, and no clone a single base away is much larger than it. The TCR was taken from a male patient aged 30 to 39 who had COVID-19 and was a kidney transplant recipient. Some T cells seen after a transplant may have their origin in the graft donor. The source material was a blood sample, sampled at baseline and on roughly day 110 from a kidney transplant recipient.

The CDR3 protein sequence reads: CATSTSAIPETQYF. The bases read TGTGCCACTTCGACTAGCGCGATACCGGAGACCCAGTACTTC. The rearranged segments are TRBV28 and TRBJ2-5; 8 bases in the middle match TRBD2. V lost 10 bases and J lost 5 bases, and the count of bases not matched to a germline gene is 12. From the cysteine up to the phenylalanine, the CDR3 has a length of 14 residues. Just the 42-base CDR3 DNA is kept, in frame starting at base 1. From the germline V gene, CDR1 is MDHEN and CDR2 is SYDVKM.